This T cell receptor beta chain was identified in a study of blood T cells in healthy people across ages. Study results and limitations: The unknown donor CMV status may have confounded expanded clonotype changes. Diversity estimates from one million T cells were considered underestimates.

The authors ran a second PCR of roughly 6 to 12 cycles using a sample-barcoded 5' primer and a J-beta primer mix. Every single cDNA molecule received a tag from a template-switch adaptor with 12 random nucleotides. Each CDR3 protein is one row after TCRdb ran MiXCR on the 5' RACE reads. The repertoire holds around 710,000 distinct CDR3 sequences, with approximately 43% as singletons. Total RNA was extracted at no less than 6 micrograms per sample. The CDR3 runs to 12 residues. V lost 5 bases and J lost 5, with 7 bases in between. Looked up from germline, CDR1 is LNHNV and CDR2 is YYDKDF (reference sequence). To note about this clonotype: What it binds is not known.

J is TRBJ1-5 and V is TRBV15; D unclear. The receptor's source is a woman aged 55-70 years in good health. Sequenced input: blood. CDR3 amino acids: CATSEPDQPQHF. CDR3 coding DNA: TGTGCCACCAGCGAGCCCGATCAGCCCCAGCATTTT. The full variable domain, completed using reference TRBV15 and TRBJ1-5, is DAMVIQNPRYQVTQFGKPVTLSCSQTLNHNVMYWYQQKSSQAPKLLFHYYDKDFNNEADTPDNFQSRRPNTSFCFLDIRSPGLGDTAMYLCATSEPDQPQHFGDGTRLSIL.